This TCR beta chain stems from a study of blood T cell repertoires in COVID-19. Study information: From the United States, Italy and Spain came samples of acute and convalescent COVID-19. From T cells, B-cell-depleted T cells, or PBMCs came the material, which was cDNA or gDNA.

V gave up 0 bases and J gave up 8 bases, with 8 bases separating them. CDR3 length equals 13 residues. Germline CDR1 reads MGHRA; CDR2 reads YSYEKL. Study processing details: By means of reference gene primer amplification, nucleated cell counts were estimated. Data came from immunoSEQ multiplex PCR; TCRdb stores just in-frame clones and leaves some out. Clone size and V and J calls were adopted from that table, with D and trimming inferred from the DNA. The table shows around 68,000 clones, with about 81% occurring only once. The chain recombines TRBV4-1 with TRBJ2-1; the D gene is possibly TRBD2 (5 bases). Source material: peripheral blood. This clonotype originated in a human donor in a cohort sampled during active COVID-19. The CDR3 is CASSQERVDEQFF. In DNA, the CDR3 is TGCGCCAGCAGCCAAGAGAGGGTCGATGAGCAGTTCTTC.